The source of this T cell receptor beta chain is a study of T cell repertoires in cytomegalovirus infection (dated by TCRdb to between 2019 and 2020). About the full investigation: Because public TCR beta signatures pointed to carriage of CMV infection together with the matching HLA type, the HLA type of each donor mattered for the analysis.

There are 14 amino acids in the CDR3, from cysteine to phenylalanine inclusive. Just the 42-base CDR3 DNA is kept, in frame starting at base 1. The V and J ends are trimmed by 6 bases and 1 base, leaving 12 bases between them. For this clonotype: The specificity of this receptor is unknown. No qualities accompany the bases; no much larger clone lies one base away.

Overall study results and their limits: Carriers of CMV infection plus the relevant HLA type were discriminated by the cumulative frequency of public TCR beta family members in the study cohort and in an independent roughly 350-donor cohort. The ex vivo response was dominated by HLA-C-restricted CMV-specific TCR beta clonotypes, which also provided the single most frequent clonotype in two of eight donors.

The listed sequencing device is Illumina HiSeq 1500. TCRdb cleaned the public reads at Q25 with fastp, built clones with MiXCR and kept in-frame beta chains. One record per CDR3 amino acid sequence lists the most common genes and DNA. The sample table holds fewer than 400,000 distinct CDR3 sequences, of which around 18% were seen once. The ten largest clones represent around 10% of the sample. Material for sequencing was PBMCs. The rearrangement combines TRBV12-3 or TRBV12-4 with TRBJ2-5; TRBD1 is a weak D gene call, 5 bases matching. The origin of this receptor is a human donor in good health (CMV status not recorded). Some clones in this sample may be carry-over from other donors' samples. The encoded CDR3 is CASRHQGPQETQYF. Read as DNA, the sequence is TGTGCCAGCAGGCATCAGGGTCCCCAAGAGACCCAGTACTTC.